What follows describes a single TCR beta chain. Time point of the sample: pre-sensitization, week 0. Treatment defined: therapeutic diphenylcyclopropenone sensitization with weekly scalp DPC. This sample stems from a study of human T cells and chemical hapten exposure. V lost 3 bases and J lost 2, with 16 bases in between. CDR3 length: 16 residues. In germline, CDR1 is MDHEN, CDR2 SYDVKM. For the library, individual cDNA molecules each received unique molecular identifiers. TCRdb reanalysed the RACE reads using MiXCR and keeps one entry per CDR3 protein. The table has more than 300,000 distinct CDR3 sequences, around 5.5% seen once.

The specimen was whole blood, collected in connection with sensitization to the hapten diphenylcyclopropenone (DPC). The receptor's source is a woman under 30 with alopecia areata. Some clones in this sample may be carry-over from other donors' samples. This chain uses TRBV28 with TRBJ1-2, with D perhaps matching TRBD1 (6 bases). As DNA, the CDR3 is TGTGCCAGCAGTTTCCCAGTCGCCCAGGGGAACTATGGCTACACCTTC. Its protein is CASSFPVAQGNYGYTF.